Following are 18 T cell receptor beta chains from one sample sequenced in a study of radiotherapy plus CTLA-4 blockade in lung cancer. Profiling relied on immunoSEQ multiplex PCR, and the TCRdb table lists in-frame clones only, not all of them. The profile shows 83,000 or so clones, around 83% of them singletons. The starting material was peripheral blood, obtained from a patient treated with radiotherapy plus ipilimumab. The source of these receptors is a human donor with non-small cell lung cancer who had stable disease on radiotherapy plus ipilimumab.

This chain links TRBV5-1 with TRBJ1-4, with D unresolved. The V end was cut by 1 base, the J end by 8 bases, with 12 bases between. The CDR3 loop spans 14 amino acids. Germline V gene data show CDR1 as SGHRS and CDR2 as YFSETQ. The CDR3 nucleotides read TGCGCCAGCAGCTTGTTCTCTTTCGGGGAAAAACTGTTTTTT. This gives the protein CASSLFSFGEKLFF.

The chain has TRBV5-7 and TRBJ1-5; 8 bases map to TRBD1. TRBV5-7 is assigned to the ORF class and has an uncertain function. This CDR3 has 16 amino acids. J lost 9 bases, V lost 4 bases, and 15 bases had no gene match. As DNA, the CDR3 is TGTGCCAGCAGCCTTGGCAGGGACAGGTCAGATCGGCCCCAGCATTTT. Protein product: CASSLGRDRSDRPQHF.

This clone has just a few counts. This rearrangement joins TRBV6-6 to TRBJ2-7; D is tentatively TRBD1 or TRBD2 (5 bases each). Germline loops: CDR1 MNHNY, CDR2 SVGAGI (reference sequence). V lost 0 bases and J lost 6, with 12 bases in between. The CDR3 sequence is 14 residues long. The CDR3 bases are TGTGCCAGCAGTTACTCGGGCAGGGAGACCGAGCAGTACTTC. Residues: CASSYSGRETEQYF.

The V gene is TRBV5-1, the J gene TRBJ1-5; D unclear. CDR3 size: 14 residues. Trimming took 0 bases from V and 5 from J, leaving 9 bases between them. Germline-derived CDR1 and CDR2 are SGHRS and YFSETQ. Written as DNA, the CDR3 is TGCGCCAGCAGCTTGGGGTATATGGATCAGCCCCAGCATTTT. It is translated as CASSLGYMDQPQHF.

The genes are TRBV19 and TRBJ1-5; TRBD1 matches 9 bases. With 1 base clipped from V and 6 bases from J, the junction kept 4 bases outside the gene matches. This CDR3 is 15 amino acids long. Germline CDR1 reads LNHDA; CDR2 reads SQIVND (reference sequence). The CDR3 here is CASSIGTGGTQPQHF. In nucleotides, the CDR3 is TGTGCCAGTAGTATAGGAACAGGGGGCACTCAGCCCCAGCATTTT.

This rearrangement joins TRBV10-3 to TRBJ1-1; 9 bases match TRBD1. Per germline, CDR1 ENHRY and CDR2 SYGVKD. Losses at the gene ends were 8 bases for V and 4 bases for J; bases not matched to a gene: 14. The CDR3 contains 16 residues. The CDR3 reads CAIDPGQGMRGTEAFF. The CDR3 region has the DNA TGTGCCATCGACCCGGGACAGGGCATGCGTGGCACTGAAGCTTTCTTT.

This clone has a handful of counts. The chain links TRBV11-2 to TRBJ1-5, with D hard to call. The germline gives CDR1 SGHAT, CDR2 FQNNGV. Trimming left V 5 bases short and J 0 bases short, with 11 bases between. The CDR3 extends over 15 amino acids. CDR3 sequence reads: CASSPFSDSNQPQHF. CDR3 nucleotide sequence: TGTGCCAGCAGCCCCTTCTCAGATAGCAATCAGCCCCAGCATTTT.

This chain links TRBV2 with TRBJ1-5; D is possibly TRBD1 (6 bases). The CDR3 extends over 15 amino acids. V dropped 7 bases and J dropped 0 bases, with 13 bases sitting between them. CDR1 is SNHLY and CDR2 is FYNNEI in the germline V gene. The CDR3 is CASTTGTNSNQPQHF. The CDR3 DNA reads TGTGCCAGCACCACAGGGACAAATAGCAATCAGCCCCAGCATTTT.

The chain carries TRBV29-1 and TRBJ2-1, with D maybe TRBD2 (6 bases). The CDR3 spans 14 residues. V was pared by 7 bases and J by 4 bases, with 17 bases between. In germline, CDR1 is SQVTM, CDR2 ANQGSEA. Written as DNA, the CDR3 is TGCAGCGCCCGCGGGGCTAGCGAATACAATGAGCAGTTCTTC. Translation gives CSARGASEYNEQFF.

This chain links TRBV11-2 with TRBJ2-3; no firm D call. Trimming took off 3 bases at V and 4 bases at J, with 8 bases between the two ends. The CDR3 loop spans 13 amino acids. Germline assignment: CDR1 SGHAT and CDR2 FQNNGV. As DNA, the CDR3 is TGTGCCAGCAGCTTGTATATCGCAGATACGCAGTATTTT. This sequence encodes CASSLYIADTQYF.

This sequence joins TRBV4-1 and TRBJ2-3; 12 nucleotides align to TRBD2. The CDR3 is made up of 18 amino acids. Germline V lookup: CDR1 MGHRA, CDR2 YSYEKL. The ends lost 1 base at V and 3 bases at J; junction bases unmatched: 8. In DNA, the CDR3 is TGCGCCAGCAGCCAAGTTCCTAGCGGGGGGGCCTGGACAGATACGCAGTATTTT. Translation: CASSQVPSGGAWTDTQYF.

The chain is built from TRBV7-2 and TRBJ1-3; D remains unclear. The CDR3 runs to 14 residues. Trimming shortened V by 0 bases and J by 3 bases, and 6 bases separated the two germline ends. The germline V gene has CDR1 SGHTA and CDR2 FQGNSA. CDR3 sequence reads: CASSLAKGGNTIYF. The DNA of the CDR3 is TGTGCCAGCAGCTTAGCGAAAGGTGGAAACACCATATATTTT. Based on the CDR3 plus reference TRBV7-2 and TRBJ1-3, the full variable domain is GAGVSQSPSNKVTEKGKDVELRCDPISGHTALYWYRQSLGQGLEFLIYFQGNSAPDKSGLPSDRFSAERTGGSVSTLTIQRTQQEDSAVYLCASSLAKGGNTIYFGEGSWLTVV.

The chain carries TRBV11-2 and TRBJ1-2; 8 bases agree with TRBD1. The V segment lost 5 bases and the J segment 4 bases; nucleotides outside the gene matches: 12. CDR1 and CDR2 (germline): SGHAT, FQNNGV. The CDR3 contains 16 residues. CDR3 sequence reads: CASSRDRRQLSYGYTF. As DNA, the CDR3 is TGTGCCAGCAGCCGGGACAGGCGGCAGCTGAGCTATGGCTACACCTTC.

This chain connects TRBV7-3 to TRBJ2-1; no reliable D call. The germline CDR1 and CDR2 sequences are SGHTA and FQGTGA. V gave up 5 bases and J gave up 5 bases, with 22 bases separating them. The CDR3 is 17 residues long. CDR3 in amino acids: CASSPIALPSINNEQFF. The CDR3 nucleotides read TGTGCCAGCAGCCCAATCGCGTTACCAAGCATCAACAATGAGCAGTTCTTC.

This clone has a single count. The DNA of the CDR3 is TGTGCCAGCCCCTCAACCGGGGCCATAGGGGCTTTCTTT. This translates into CASPSTGAIGAFF. The chain couples TRBV30 to TRBJ1-1; a possible D gene is TRBD1 (5 bases). Trimming cost V 8 bases and J 11 bases, with 24 bases left between them. Germline CDR1 GTSNPN, CDR2 SVGIG (reference sequence). The CDR3 covers 13 residues.

The V and J genes are TRBV6-1 and TRBJ2-7; 7 bases match TRBD2. Unmatched junction bases numbered 11, after V lost 6 bases and J lost 6 bases. This CDR3 contains 14 residues. Per the germline V gene, CDR1 is MNHNS and CDR2 is SASEGT. Written as DNA, the CDR3 is TGTGCCAGCAGGAGGGTGGGCGGGAGAGGCGAGCAGTACTTC. It specifies CASRRVGGRGEQYF.

CDR3 loop: CASSFFSARTGGSAGELFF. DNA of the CDR3: TGTGCCAGCAGCTTTTTCTCCGCCCGGACAGGGGGTTCGGCCGGGGAGCTGTTTTTT. The rearrangement links TRBV7-3 to TRBJ2-2, with 10 bases aligning to TRBD1. Germline V CDR1 and CDR2: SGHTA, FQGTGA. The CDR3 spans 19 residues. Trimming at V came to 3 bases and at J to 6 bases, leaving 16 bases not matched to a gene.

This clone was detected only once. The rearrangement links TRBV11-1 to TRBJ1-3, with D perhaps matching TRBD1 (5 bases). CDR1 is SGHAT and CDR2 is FQDESV in the germline V gene (reference sequence). V shed 4 bases and J shed 0 bases, with 19 bases lying between them. This CDR3 is built from 18 residues. DNA of the CDR3: TGTGCCAGCAGCTCATCGGGGACGGGCATATTCTCTGGAAACACCATATATTTT. As protein: CASSSSGTGIFSGNTIYF.